The rows below give T cell receptor beta chains drawn from one sample of a study of shared clonotypes between healthy human individuals. Sequencing used immunoSEQ multiplex PCR; TCRdb keeps in-frame clones, though not all of them. Of about 330,000 clones listed, around 87% were seen once; the top ten hold under 20%. Sequencing was done on a sample of memory CD8+ T cells sorted from blood. The receptors derive from a man aged 18 to 29 in good health. The conserved cysteine and the conserved F or W are not part of the CDR3 here.

J gene | V gene | CDR3 protein
TRBJ2-1 | TRBV14 | ASSPALTSRSYNEQF
TRBJ2-7 | TRBV7-2 | ASSQLGERYEQY
TRBJ1-2 | TRBV4-1 | ASSQDPGANYGYT
TRBJ1-3 | TRBV4-1 | ASSQVDRESGNTIY
TRBJ2-7 | TRBV5-4 | ASSPEGLAGGEQY
TRBJ2-7 | TRBV4-3 | ASSQVWGTSGSQAYEQY
TRBJ2-7 | TRBV7-8 | ASSLDRGYEQY
TRBJ1-6 | TRBV5-1 | ASSLGEWGNSPLH
TRBJ2-3 | TRBV4-3 | ASSQAWGATDTQY
TRBJ2-2 | TRBV5-1 | ASSLGLGANTGELF
TRBJ2-1 | TRBV19 | ASNPTGETYNEQF
TRBJ1-6 | TRBV27 | ASSLRDSSSPLH
TRBJ1-5 | TRBV5-6 | ASSPSGQGDNQPQH
TRBJ1-1 | TRBV5-6 | ASSWGTGVPEAF
TRBJ2-7 | TRBV5-4 | ASSLGTAPEQY
TRBJ1-6 | TRBV27 | ASSQTVYNSPLH
TRBJ1-2 | TRBV7-2 | ASSSFGRDYGYT
TRBJ1-2 | TRBV7-9 | ASSLVTEIFFYGYT
TRBJ2-1 | TRBV6-5 | ASSYPESSYNEQF
TRBJ1-2 | TRBV28 | ASSGVRASNYGYT